The entry that follows covers one TCR beta chain sequence. At one end, the junction sequence differs from germline, possibly due to a read error. These data belong to a study of blood T cells in healthy people across ages. Using a J-beta primer mix together with a sample-barcoded 5' primer, a second PCR was run for about 6 to 12 cycles. MiXCR, run by TCRdb on the 5' RACE reads, gives a single entry per CDR3 protein. The data hold under 1,000,000 distinct CDR3 sequences, with about 34% observed a single time. CDR1 is SGHTA, CDR2 FQGNSA, per germline. The CDR3 totals 15 residues. The chain couples TRBV7-2 to TRBJ2-5; 10 positions agree with TRBD2. The closer fit of TRBJ2-7 to the DNA end suggests the J call may be wrong. The specimen was blood. This clonotype was sampled from a man aged 18 to 35 in good health. The CDR3 loop is CVSSTTSGTAYEQYF. The CDR3 bases are TGTGTCAGCAGCACCACTAGCGGGACTGCCTACGAGCAGTACTTC.